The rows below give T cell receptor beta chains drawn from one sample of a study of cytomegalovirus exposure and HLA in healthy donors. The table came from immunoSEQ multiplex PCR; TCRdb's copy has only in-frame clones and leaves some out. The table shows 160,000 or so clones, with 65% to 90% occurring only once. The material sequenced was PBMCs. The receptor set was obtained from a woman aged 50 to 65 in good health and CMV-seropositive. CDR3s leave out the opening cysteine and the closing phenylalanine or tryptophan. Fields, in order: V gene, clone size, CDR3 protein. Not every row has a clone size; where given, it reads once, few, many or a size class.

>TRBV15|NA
ATNILGTGNLNTEAF
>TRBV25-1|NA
ASIGQGTGNTIY
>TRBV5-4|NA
ASRRDTGELF
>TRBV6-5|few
ASSWGDEQY
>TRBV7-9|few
AALGPEGGGYT
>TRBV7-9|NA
ASRDGTSIYNEQF
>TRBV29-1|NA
SVEERGNYEQY
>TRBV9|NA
ASSPLFAGELF
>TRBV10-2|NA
ASSEIAKATIY
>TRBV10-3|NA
ASRDSFLYGYT